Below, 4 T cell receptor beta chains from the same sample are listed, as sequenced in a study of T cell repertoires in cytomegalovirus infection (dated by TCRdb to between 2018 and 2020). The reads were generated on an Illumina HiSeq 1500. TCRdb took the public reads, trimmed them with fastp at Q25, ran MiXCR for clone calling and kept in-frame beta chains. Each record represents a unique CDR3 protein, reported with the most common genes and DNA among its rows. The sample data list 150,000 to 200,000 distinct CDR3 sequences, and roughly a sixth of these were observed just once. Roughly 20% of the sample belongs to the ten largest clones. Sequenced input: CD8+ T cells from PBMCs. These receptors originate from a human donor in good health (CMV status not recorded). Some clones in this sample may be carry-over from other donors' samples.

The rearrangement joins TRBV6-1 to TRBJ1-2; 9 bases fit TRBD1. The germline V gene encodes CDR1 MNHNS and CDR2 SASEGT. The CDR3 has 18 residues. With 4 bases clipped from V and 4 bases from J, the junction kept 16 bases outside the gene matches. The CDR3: CASSGRGLRTGEGYGYTF. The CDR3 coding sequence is TGTGCCAGCAGTGGACGCGGATTACGGACAGGGGAGGGCTATGGCTACACCTTC.

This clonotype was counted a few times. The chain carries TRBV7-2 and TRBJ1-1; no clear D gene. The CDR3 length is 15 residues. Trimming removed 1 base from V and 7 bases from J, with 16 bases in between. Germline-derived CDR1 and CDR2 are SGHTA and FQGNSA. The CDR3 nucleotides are TGTGCCAGCAGCTTAGGTGGAGGGTTGAGCATTGAAGCTTTCTTT. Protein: CASSLGGGLSIEAFF.

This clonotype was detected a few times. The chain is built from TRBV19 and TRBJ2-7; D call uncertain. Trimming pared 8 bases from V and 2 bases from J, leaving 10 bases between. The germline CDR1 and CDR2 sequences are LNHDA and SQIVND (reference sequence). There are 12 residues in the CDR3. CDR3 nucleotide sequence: TGTGCCAGTGCCGGGCCTGCCTACGAGCAGTACTTC. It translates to CASAGPAYEQYF.

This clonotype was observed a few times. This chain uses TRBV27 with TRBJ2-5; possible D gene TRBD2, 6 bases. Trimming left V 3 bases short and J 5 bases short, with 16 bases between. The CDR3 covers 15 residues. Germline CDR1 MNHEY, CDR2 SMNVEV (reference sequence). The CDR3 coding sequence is TGTGCCAGCAGTTTTTGGGGGGACCGACGGGAGACCCAGTACTTC. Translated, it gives CASSFWGDRRETQYF.